What follows is one T cell receptor (beta chain) and its context. This sample is part of a study of blood T cell repertoires in COVID-19. Study details: The origin of the acute and convalescent COVID-19 samples was the United States, Italy and Spain. Nucleic acid was either cDNA or gDNA, and it came from T cells, B-cell-depleted T cells, or PBMCs.

Original analysis: Amplification of reference gene primers was used by the study to estimate nucleated cell counts. Profiling relied on immunoSEQ multiplex PCR, and the TCRdb table lists in-frame clones only, not all of them. From that table come the V and J calls and clone size; the DNA was used to work out D and trimming. The sample yields more than 55,000 clones, roughly 90% seen once. The CDR3 length is 16 residues. V was cut by 4 bases and J by 2 bases, with 18 bases left in between. Per germline, CDR1 SGHVS and CDR2 FNYEAQ. Sequenced: peripheral blood. This chain links TRBV7-6 with TRBJ2-7; D may be TRBD1 (5 bases). The TCR was taken from a woman aged 80 or over with acute or convalescent COVID-19. The CDR3 sequence: CASSSLRAAKTYEQYF. CDR3 DNA: TGTGCCAGCAGCTCTCTCAGGGCTGCTAAGACCTACGAGCAGTACTTC.